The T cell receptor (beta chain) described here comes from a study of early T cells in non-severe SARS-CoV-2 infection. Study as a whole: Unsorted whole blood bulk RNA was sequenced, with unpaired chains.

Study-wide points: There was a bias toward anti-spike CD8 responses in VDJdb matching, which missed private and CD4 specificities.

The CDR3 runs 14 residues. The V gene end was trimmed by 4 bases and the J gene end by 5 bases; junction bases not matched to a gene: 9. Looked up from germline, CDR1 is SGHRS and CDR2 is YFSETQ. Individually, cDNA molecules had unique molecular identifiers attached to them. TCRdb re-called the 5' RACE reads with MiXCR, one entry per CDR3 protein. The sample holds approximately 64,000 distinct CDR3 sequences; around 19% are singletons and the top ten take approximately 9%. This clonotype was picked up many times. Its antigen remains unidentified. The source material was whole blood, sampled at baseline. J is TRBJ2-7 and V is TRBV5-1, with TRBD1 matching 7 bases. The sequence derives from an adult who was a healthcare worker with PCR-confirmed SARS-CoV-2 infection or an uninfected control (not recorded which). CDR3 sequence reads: CASSLQGINDEQYF. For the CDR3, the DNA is TGCGCCAGCAGCCTACAGGGGATCAACGACGAGCAGTACTTC.